What follows are 27 T cell receptor beta chains derived from one specimen sequenced in a study of blood T cell repertoires in COVID-19. Measured with immunoSEQ multiplex PCR; TCRdb has only the in-frame clones, and not every one. This table holds about 270,000 clones, approximately 89% found once. Sequences were obtained from PBMCs or T cells enriched from blood (not recorded which). The receptors were sampled from a man aged 40-55 years who had been exposed to COVID-19.

The rearrangement uses TRBV6-1 and TRBJ1-1; tentatively, D is TRBD1 (5 bases). This CDR3 contains 16 residues. V was shortened by 1 base and J by 0 bases, with 12 bases between the two germline ends. The germline CDR1 and CDR2 sequences are MNHNS and SASEGT. CDR3 protein: CASSEVLRQLNTEAFF. The DNA of the CDR3 is TGTGCCAGCAGTGAAGTTCTTAGACAGTTGAACACTGAAGCTTTCTTT.

The gene calls are TRBV19 and TRBJ1-1; 7 bases fit TRBD1. Germline-derived CDR1 and CDR2 are LNHDA and SQIVND (reference sequence). The CDR3 has 13 amino acids. The trim removed 8 bases at V and 4 bases at J, leaving 7 bases unmatched. CDR3 sequence (DNA): TGTGCCAGTTGGAGGGGGCAGGGCACTGAAGCTTTCTTT. Protein product: CASWRGQGTEAFF.

As concerns this clone: The same CDR3 can be traced to other DNA sequences in this sample. The chain combines TRBV20-1 with TRBJ2-7; D remains ambiguous. Germline lookup yields CDR1 DFQATT and CDR2 SNEGSKA (reference sequence). The CDR3 covers 11 residues. V lost 3 bases and J 2 bases, leaving 5 bases between the germline ends. The DNA of the CDR3 is TGCAGTGCTAGGAGCGCCTACGAGCAGTACTTC. This sequence encodes CSARSAYEQYF.

The CDR3, as DNA: TGTGCCAGCAGCCAAGATCCGGGTTGGGAGCCTACCGAGTTAGACACCGGGGAGCTGTTTTTT. Translation gives CASSQDPGWEPTELDTGELFF. The chain combines TRBV3-1 (or the pseudogene TRBV3-2) with TRBJ2-2, with D tentatively TRBD2 (5 bases). Germline CDR1 reads LGHDT; CDR2 reads YNNKEL (reference sequence). This CDR3 region has 21 residues. V lost 0 bases and J lost 3, with 26 bases in between.

This clone turned up a few times. The chain is built from TRBV11-3 and TRBJ1-3, with D unclear. CDR1 is SGHNT and CDR2 is YENEEA in the germline V gene. CDR3 length: 15 amino acids. V lost 1 base and J lost 2, with 9 bases in between. Written as DNA, the CDR3 is TGTGCCAGCAGCTTAGTGGCGGGTGCTGGAAACACCATATATTTT. Translated: CASSLVAGAGNTIYF. Full variable domain (remainder filled in from reference TRBV11-3 and TRBJ1-3): EAGVVQSPRYKIIEKKQPVAFWCNPISGHNTLYWYLQNLGQGPELLIRYENEEAVDDSQLPKDRFSAERLKGVDSTLKIQPAELGDSAVYLCASSLVAGAGNTIYFGEGSWLTVV.

The V gene is TRBV28, the J gene TRBJ2-1; a possible D gene is TRBD1 (6 bases). The V and J ends lost 3 bases and 9 bases respectively, with 12 bases between them. CDR1 is MDHEN and CDR2 is SYDVKM in the germline V gene. The CDR3 loop spans 13 amino acids. The CDR3 sequence: CASSLAGAGEQFF. The CDR3 DNA reads TGTGCCAGCAGTTTGGCAGGGGCAGGTGAGCAGTTCTTC.

This clone came up once. The genes are TRBV20-1 and TRBJ1-2; TRBD1 agrees at 9 bases. J was trimmed by 7 bases and V by 7 bases; bases with no gene match: 4. CDR1 and CDR2 from the germline V gene are DFQATT and SNEGSKA (reference sequence). The CDR3 runs 11 residues. The DNA for the CDR3 is TGCAGTGGAACGACAGGGGGTGGCTACACCTTC. Translation gives CSGTTGGGYTF.

V gene TRBV19 combines with J gene TRBJ1-4; unclear D gene. The CDR3 loop spans 14 amino acids. Germline CDR1 LNHDA, CDR2 SQIVND (reference sequence). V gave up 5 bases and J gave up 0 bases, with 7 bases separating them. CDR3 DNA sequence: TGTGCCAGTAGTGAGGTGTCAACTAATGAAAAACTGTTTTTT. This translates into CASSEVSTNEKLFF.

The gene calls are TRBV7-9 and TRBJ2-7; TRBD2 might be the D (6 bases). The V gene's germline CDR1 is SEHNR and CDR2 FQNEAQ (reference sequence). The V gene lost 5 bases and the J gene lost 1 base, with 15 bases spanning the gap. The CDR3 covers 15 residues. The CDR3 bases are TGTGCCAGCAGCCCCCCCCTAGCGTTTTCCTACGAGCAGTACTTC. This sequence encodes CASSPPLAFSYEQYF.

The CDR3 sequence: CASRSAGRGPYEQYF. CDR3 in DNA: TGTGCCAGCCGCTCGGCGGGCAGGGGGCCCTACGAGCAGTACTTC. The chain carries TRBV5-6 and TRBJ2-7; 8 nucleotides line up with TRBD1. The junction had 11 bases not matched to a gene; V was cut back by 7 bases and J by 2 bases. The CDR3 has 15 amino acids. Germline loops: CDR1 SGHDT, CDR2 YYEEEE.

The CDR3 reads CASSLSGGAGYTF. CDR3 in DNA: TGTGCCAGCAGTTTATCTGGTGGGGCGGGCTACACCTTC. The J gene is TRBJ1-2, the V gene TRBV27; a weak D match, TRBD1 (5 bases). Germline lookup yields CDR1 MNHEY and CDR2 SMNVEV (reference sequence). V lost 0 bases, J lost 8 bases, and 10 bases lay in between. The length of the CDR3 is 13 residues.

This chain joins TRBV2 and TRBJ1-1; TRBD1 might be the D (6 bases). The CDR3 runs 14 residues. CDR1 is SNHLY and CDR2 is FYNNEI in the germline V gene. V shed 7 bases and J shed 1 base, with 13 bases lying between them. This CDR3 is CASIAGTKNTEAFF. CDR3 DNA sequence: TGTGCCAGCATCGCCGGGACAAAGAACACTGAAGCTTTCTTT.

The chain joins TRBV27 to TRBJ2-7, with TRBD1 matching over 7 bases. After removal of 6 bases from V and 3 bases from J, the junction contained 8 bases not matched to a gene. Per the germline V gene, CDR1 is MNHEY and CDR2 is SMNVEV (reference sequence). This CDR3 region has 14 residues. DNA of the CDR3: TGTGCCAGCAGCGGGACAGCGGATTACTACGAGCAGTACTTC. This translates into CASSGTADYYEQYF.

The J gene is TRBJ2-2, the V gene TRBV19; TRBD2 aligns across 8 bases. The CDR3 loop spans 18 amino acids. J lost 4 bases, V lost 4 bases, and 14 bases had no gene match. Germline V lookup: CDR1 LNHDA, CDR2 SQIVND (reference sequence). The CDR3 loop reads CASSTRTGLVRGTGELFF. In nucleotides, the CDR3 is TGTGCCAGTAGTACACGGACGGGACTAGTAAGGGGCACCGGGGAGCTGTTTTTT.

This clone showed up just a few times. The chain links TRBV6-2 or TRBV6-3 to TRBJ2-7; D is uncertain. Trimming took 2 bases from V and 0 from J, leaving 11 bases between them. Germline assignment: CDR1 MNHEY and CDR2 SVGEGT. The CDR3 consists of 15 residues. The CDR3 region is CASSYGPESSYEQYF. CDR3 DNA: TGTGCCAGCAGTTACGGGCCAGAAAGCTCCTACGAGCAGTACTTC.

Turning to this clone: This sample includes further DNA sequences coding for the same CDR3. The chain combines TRBV19 with TRBJ1-1, with D possibly matching TRBD1 (6 bases). The CDR3 runs to 14 residues. With 5 bases removed from V and 2 bases from J, the gap between germline ends came to 12 bases. Germline CDR1 reads LNHDA; CDR2 reads SQIVND (reference sequence). CDR3: CASSLGQGNTEAFF. The DNA of the CDR3 is TGTGCCAGTAGTCTGGGACAAGGAAACACTGAAGCTTTCTTT. Full variable domain (outside the CDR3, taken from reference TRBV19 and TRBJ1-1): DGGITQSPKYLFRKEGQNVTLSCEQNLNHDAMYWYRQDPGQGLRLIYYSQIVNDFQKGDIAEGYSVSREKKESFPLTVTSAQKNPTAFYLCASSLGQGNTEAFFGQGTRLTVV.

This chain connects TRBV28 to TRBJ1-1, with TRBD1 as a possible D gene (5 bases). The ends were cut back, 2 bases at V and 5 bases at J, with 15 bases in the middle. Looked up from germline, CDR1 is MDHEN and CDR2 is SYDVKM. This CDR3 has 15 residues. The CDR3 region has the DNA TGTGCCAGCAGTTTAAAGTTCGGGGGAGGTACTGAAGCTTTCTTT. It specifies CASSLKFGGGTEAFF.

The chain employs TRBV24-1 and TRBJ1-1; perhaps TRBD1 as D (5 bases). The CDR3 length is 14 residues. CDR1 is KGHDR and CDR2 is SFDVKD in the germline V gene. V was shortened by 2 bases and J by 4 bases, with 10 bases between the two germline ends. The CDR3 sequence: CATSDSLGGTEAFF. The DNA of the CDR3 is TGTGCCACCAGTGATTCCTTGGGGGGCACTGAAGCTTTCTTT.

V gene TRBV19 combines with J gene TRBJ1-1, with D unclear. Trimming left V 0 bases short and J 0 bases short, with 11 bases between. CDR3 length: 16 residues. Germline V gene data show CDR1 as LNHDA and CDR2 as SQIVND (reference sequence). CDR3 DNA: TGTGCCAGTAGTATAGATCCTGGCAGGCTGAACACTGAAGCTTTCTTT. Translation gives CASSIDPGRLNTEAFF. Full variable domain (rest looked up from reference TRBV19 and TRBJ1-1): DGGITQSPKYLFRKEGQNVTLSCEQNLNHDAMYWYRQDPGQGLRLIYYSQIVNDFQKGDIAEGYSVSREKKESFPLTVTSAQKNPTAFYLCASSIDPGRLNTEAFFGQGTRLTVV.

V is TRBV5-1 and J is TRBJ2-7; 11 bases map to TRBD2. Germline V gene data show CDR1 as SGHRS and CDR2 as YFSETQ. Trimming took 4 bases from V and 0 from J; bases not matched to a gene: 6. The CDR3 is made up of 16 amino acids. The CDR3 DNA follows: TGCGCCAGCAGCGCGTTAGCGGGAGGGAGCTCCTACGAGCAGTACTTC. It encodes CASSALAGGSSYEQYF.

This chain uses TRBV5-6 with TRBJ2-3; 7 nucleotides align to TRBD2. The CDR3 spans 15 residues. CDR1 and CDR2 from the germline V gene are SGHDT and YYEEEE. V shed 0 bases, J shed 3 bases, and the junction held 4 bases outside the gene matches. For the CDR3, the DNA is TGTGCCAGCAGCTTGGAGGCGGGAGTAACAGATACGCAGTATTTT. It yields the protein CASSLEAGVTDTQYF.

This rearrangement joins TRBV29-1 to TRBJ1-4; no reliable D call. The CDR3 extends over 12 amino acids. Per the germline V gene, CDR1 is SQVTM and CDR2 is ANQGSEA. V was pared by 4 bases and J by 3 bases, with 6 bases between. The CDR3 region is CSVVVANEKLFF. The CDR3 DNA follows: TGCAGCGTTGTGGTAGCTAATGAAAAACTGTTTTTT.

V usage is TRBV2 and J usage is TRBJ1-4; D remains ambiguous. Between the trimmed V and J ends, which lost 2 bases and 10 bases, there was a span of 8 bases. The germline gives CDR1 SNHLY, CDR2 FYNNEI. The CDR3 extends over 12 amino acids. DNA for the CDR3: TGTGCCAGCAGTGAATTCGGTGGAAAACTGTTTTTT. Encoded protein: CASSEFGGKLFF.

The chain combines TRBV27 with TRBJ1-6, with 7 bases that match TRBD1. This CDR3 has 15 residues. Germline loops: CDR1 MNHEY, CDR2 SMNVEV (reference sequence). With V trimmed by 5 bases and J by 9 bases, 10 bases remained unmatched. The CDR3 sequence is CASSLDDRVVSPLHF. The CDR3 coding sequence is TGTGCCAGCAGTCTCGACGACAGGGTTGTTTCACCCCTCCACTTT.

Only a few counts were recorded for this clone. The chain has TRBV6-6 and TRBJ1-1; TRBD1 might be the D (6 bases). V was shortened by 2 bases and J by 3 bases, with 16 bases between the two germline ends. Germline CDR1 is MNHNY and CDR2 is SVGAGI (reference sequence). This CDR3 contains 16 residues. The DNA for the CDR3 is TGTGCCAGCAGTTACCCAACCTTACAGGGCCACACTGAAGCTTTCTTT. Residues: CASSYPTLQGHTEAFF.

V is TRBV28 and J is TRBJ2-7; 8 bases agree with TRBD2. CDR1 and CDR2 (germline): MDHEN, SYDVKM. CDR3 length: 15 residues. With 6 bases clipped from V and 2 bases from J, the junction kept 9 bases outside the gene matches. Here the CDR3 DNA reads TGTGCCAGCAGGGTTGGGGGGGGACTAGCCTACGAGCAGTACTTC. The encoded protein is CASRVGGGLAYEQYF.

The CDR3 region has the DNA TGTGCCAGCAGCATTACCGGGACAAGTGGAAACACCATATATTTT. Translating it yields CASSITGTSGNTIYF. V usage is TRBV7-9 and J usage is TRBJ1-3, with D possibly TRBD1 on 6 matching bases. V lost 5 bases, J lost 3 bases, and 14 bases lay in between. This CDR3 is 15 amino acids long. Germline V lookup: CDR1 SEHNR, CDR2 FQNEAQ (reference sequence).